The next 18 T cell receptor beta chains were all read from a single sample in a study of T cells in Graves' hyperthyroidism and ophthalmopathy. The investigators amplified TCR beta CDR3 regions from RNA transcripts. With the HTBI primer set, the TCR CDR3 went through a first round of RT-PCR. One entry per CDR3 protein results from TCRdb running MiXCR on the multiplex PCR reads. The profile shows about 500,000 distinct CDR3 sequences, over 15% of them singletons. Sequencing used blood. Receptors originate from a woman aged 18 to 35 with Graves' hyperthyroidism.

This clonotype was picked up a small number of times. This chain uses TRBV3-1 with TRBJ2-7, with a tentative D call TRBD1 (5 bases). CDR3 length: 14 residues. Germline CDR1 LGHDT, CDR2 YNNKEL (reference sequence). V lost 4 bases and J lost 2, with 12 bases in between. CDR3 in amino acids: CASSPEGAAYEQYF. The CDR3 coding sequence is TGTGCCAGCAGCCCAGAAGGGGCGGCCTACGAGCAGTACTTC.

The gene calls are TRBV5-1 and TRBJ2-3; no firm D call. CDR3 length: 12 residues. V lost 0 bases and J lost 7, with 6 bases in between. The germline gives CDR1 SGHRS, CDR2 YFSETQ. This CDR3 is CASSLEGNTQYF. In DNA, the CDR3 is TGCGCCAGCAGCTTGGAAGGGAATACGCAGTATTTT.

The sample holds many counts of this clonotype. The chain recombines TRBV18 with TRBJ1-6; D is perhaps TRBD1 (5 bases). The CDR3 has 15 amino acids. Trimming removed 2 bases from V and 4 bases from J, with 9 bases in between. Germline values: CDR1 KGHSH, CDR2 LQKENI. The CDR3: CASSPGQGYNSPLHF. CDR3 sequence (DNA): TGTGCCAGCTCACCAGGGCAGGGATATAATTCACCCCTCCACTTT.

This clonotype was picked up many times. DNA for the CDR3: TGTGCCATCCGGGGGCAGCAGCTAAACACCGGGGAGCTGTTTTTT. It translates to CAIRGQQLNTGELFF. J is TRBJ2-2 and V is TRBV7-2, with D perhaps given as TRBD1 or TRBD2 (6 bases each). The CDR3 has 15 residues. Per germline, CDR1 SGHTA and CDR2 FQGNSA. The V gene lost 10 bases and the J gene lost 2 bases, with 17 bases spanning the gap.

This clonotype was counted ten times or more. The CDR3 DNA is TGCAGTGCTAGGGACAGCAATTTCTACGAGCAGTACTTC. Residues: CSARDSNFYEQYF. This chain connects TRBV20-1 to TRBJ2-7, with D perhaps matching TRBD1 (6 bases). The CDR3 consists of 13 residues. Germline CDR1 DFQATT, CDR2 SNEGSKA (reference sequence). Trimming left V 3 bases short and J 3 bases short, with 12 bases between.

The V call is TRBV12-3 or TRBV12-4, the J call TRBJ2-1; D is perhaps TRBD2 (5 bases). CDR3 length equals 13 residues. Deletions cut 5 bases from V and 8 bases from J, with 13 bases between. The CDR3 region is CASSVTSYHEQFF. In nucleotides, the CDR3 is TGTGCCAGCAGTGTAACTAGTTACCATGAGCAGTTCTTC.

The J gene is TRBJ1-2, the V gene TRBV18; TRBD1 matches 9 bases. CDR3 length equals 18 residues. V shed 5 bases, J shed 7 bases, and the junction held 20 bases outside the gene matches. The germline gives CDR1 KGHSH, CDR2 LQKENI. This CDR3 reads CASSSTGRDRAGVPGYTF. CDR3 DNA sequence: TGTGCCAGCTCATCAACGGGAAGGGACAGGGCTGGCGTTCCTGGCTACACCTTC.

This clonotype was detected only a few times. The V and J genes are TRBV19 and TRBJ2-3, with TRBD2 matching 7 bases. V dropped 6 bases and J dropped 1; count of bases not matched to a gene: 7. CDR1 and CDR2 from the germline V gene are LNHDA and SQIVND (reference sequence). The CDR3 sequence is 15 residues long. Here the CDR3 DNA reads TGTGCCAGTAGCATGGGTCTAGCGGGCACAGATACGCAGTATTTT. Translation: CASSMGLAGTDTQYF.

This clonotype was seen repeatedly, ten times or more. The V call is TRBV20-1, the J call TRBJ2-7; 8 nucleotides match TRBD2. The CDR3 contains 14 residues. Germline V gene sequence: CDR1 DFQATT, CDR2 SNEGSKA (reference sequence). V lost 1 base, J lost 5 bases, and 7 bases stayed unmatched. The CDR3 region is CSARAGGPSDEQYF. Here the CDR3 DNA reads TGCAGTGCTAGAGCGGGAGGGCCCTCGGACGAGCAGTACTTC.

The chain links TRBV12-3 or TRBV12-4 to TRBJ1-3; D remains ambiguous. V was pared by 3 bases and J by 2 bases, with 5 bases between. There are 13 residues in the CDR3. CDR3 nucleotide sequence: TGTGCCAGCAGTTTGTTGCCTGGAAACACCATATATTTT. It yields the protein CASSLLPGNTIYF.

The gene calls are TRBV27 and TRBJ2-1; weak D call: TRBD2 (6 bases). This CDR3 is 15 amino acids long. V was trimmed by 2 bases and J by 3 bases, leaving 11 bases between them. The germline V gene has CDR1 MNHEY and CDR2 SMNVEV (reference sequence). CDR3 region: CASSLRLDLYNEQFF. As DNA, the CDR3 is TGTGCCAGCAGTTTAAGACTAGATCTCTACAATGAGCAGTTCTTC.

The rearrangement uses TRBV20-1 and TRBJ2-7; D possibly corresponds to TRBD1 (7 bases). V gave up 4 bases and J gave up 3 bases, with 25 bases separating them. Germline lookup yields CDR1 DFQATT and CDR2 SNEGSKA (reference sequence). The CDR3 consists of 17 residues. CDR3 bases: TGCAGTGCTACCTCCCGCGGGACAGCCTTTGAGGGCTACGAGCAGTACTTC. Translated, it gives CSATSRGTAFEGYEQYF.

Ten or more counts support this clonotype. CDR3 DNA sequence: TGTGCCAGTTCGATGCGGGGGGATTCCCTCCCAGATACGCAGTATTTT. It codes for CASSMRGDSLPDTQYF. This chain connects TRBV14 to TRBJ2-3; 8 bases map to TRBD2. V trimming: 9 bases; J trimming: 4 bases; junction bases outside the gene matches: 15. The germline gives CDR1 SGHDN, CDR2 FVKESK. The CDR3 is 16 residues long.

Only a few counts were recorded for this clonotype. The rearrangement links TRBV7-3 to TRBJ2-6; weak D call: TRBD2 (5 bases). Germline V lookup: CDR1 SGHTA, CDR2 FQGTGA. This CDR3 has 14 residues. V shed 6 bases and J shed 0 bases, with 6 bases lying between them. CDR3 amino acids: CASRSGSGANVLTF. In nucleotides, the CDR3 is TGTGCCAGCAGGAGCGGCTCTGGGGCCAACGTCCTGACTTTC.

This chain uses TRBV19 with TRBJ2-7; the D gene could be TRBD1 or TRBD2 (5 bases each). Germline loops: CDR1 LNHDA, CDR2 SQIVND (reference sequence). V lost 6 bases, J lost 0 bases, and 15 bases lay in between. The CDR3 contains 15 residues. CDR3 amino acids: CASSIERDGSYEQYF. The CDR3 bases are TGTGCCAGTAGCATCGAAAGGGACGGCTCCTACGAGCAGTACTTC. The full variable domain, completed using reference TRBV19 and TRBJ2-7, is DGGITQSPKYLFRKEGQNVTLSCEQNLNHDAMYWYRQDPGQGLRLIYYSQIVNDFQKGDIAEGYSVSREKKESFPLTVTSAQKNPTAFYLCASSIERDGSYEQYFGPGTRLTVT.

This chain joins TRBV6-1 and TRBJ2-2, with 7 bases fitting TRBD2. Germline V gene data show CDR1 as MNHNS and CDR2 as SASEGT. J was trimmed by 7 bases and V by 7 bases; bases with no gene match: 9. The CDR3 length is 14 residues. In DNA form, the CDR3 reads TGTGCCAGCAACAGACTAGCTGCGGACGGGGAGCTGTTTTTT. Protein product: CASNRLAADGELFF.

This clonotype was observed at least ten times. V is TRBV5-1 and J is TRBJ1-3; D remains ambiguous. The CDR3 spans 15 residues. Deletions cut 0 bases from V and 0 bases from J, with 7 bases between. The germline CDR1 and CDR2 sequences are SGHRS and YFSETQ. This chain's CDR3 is CASSLGLSSGNTIYF. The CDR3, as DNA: TGCGCCAGCAGCTTGGGGCTGAGCTCTGGAAACACCATATATTTT.

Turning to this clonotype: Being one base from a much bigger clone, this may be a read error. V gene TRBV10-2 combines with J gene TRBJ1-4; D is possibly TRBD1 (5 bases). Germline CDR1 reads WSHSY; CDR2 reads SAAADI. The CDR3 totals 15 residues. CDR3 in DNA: TGCGCCAGCAGTGAGTCCGAGACAGCTAATGAAAAACCGTTTTTT. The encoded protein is CASSESETANEKPFF.